These T cell receptor beta chains were read from a single sample in a study of CD8 T cells in ankylosing spondylitis. TCRdb reprocessed the 5' RACE reads via MiXCR and lists one record per CDR3 protein. The sample has around 770,000 distinct CDR3 sequences, approximately 12% seen once. Sequencing used blood, either unsorted or a sorted T cell fraction (not recorded which). Receptor source: a male donor with ankylosing spondylitis. The CDR3 runs from the conserved cysteine through the conserved F or W. Each record gives: J gene, V gene, D gene, CDR3 protein. A D gene is named only where the DNA matches it firmly.

j_gene: TRBJ2-6
v_gene: TRBV5-6
d_gene: .
CDR3aa: CASSFLRTNSGANVLTF

j_gene: TRBJ1-1
v_gene: TRBV29-1
d_gene: .
CDR3aa: CSATAPQDEAFF

j_gene: TRBJ2-1
v_gene: TRBV20-1
d_gene: TRBD2
CDR3aa: CSSHLLAGAEGEQFF

j_gene: TRBJ2-5
v_gene: TRBV12-3/TRBV12-4
d_gene: TRBD2
CDR3aa: CASSVRTSGEETQYF

j_gene: TRBJ2-3
v_gene: TRBV20-1
d_gene: .
CDR3aa: CSARVTDTQYF

j_gene: TRBJ2-2
v_gene: TRBV5-1
d_gene: .
CDR3aa: CASSGMGDTGELFF

j_gene: TRBJ2-2
v_gene: TRBV15
d_gene: TRBD2
CDR3aa: CATSKPFGRGASTGELFF

j_gene: TRBJ2-5
v_gene: TRBV6-6
d_gene: .
CDR3aa: CASNRDGGSGGTQYF

j_gene: TRBJ1-1
v_gene: TRBV5-5
d_gene: .
CDR3aa: CASSPVRGVEAFF

j_gene: TRBJ2-4
v_gene: TRBV11-1
d_gene: .
CDR3aa: CASSPTLDIQYF

j_gene: TRBJ2-2
v_gene: TRBV11-3
d_gene: .
CDR3aa: CASSLAGDVELFF

j_gene: TRBJ1-1
v_gene: TRBV10-3
d_gene: TRBD1
CDR3aa: CAVRPDRNLNTEAFF

j_gene: TRBJ1-1
v_gene: TRBV7-2
d_gene: .
CDR3aa: CASSLVGRRSTEAFF

j_gene: TRBJ2-7
v_gene: TRBV6-2/TRBV6-3
d_gene: .
CDR3aa: CASSRLHLDYEQYF